The T cell receptor (beta chain) under discussion was sequenced for a study of cytomegalovirus exposure and HLA in healthy donors. V lost 7 bases and J lost 3, with 12 bases in between. Germline V gives CDR1 MDHEN, CDR2 SYDVKM. The length of the CDR3 is 14 residues. The repertoire was sequenced with immunoSEQ multiplex PCR; TCRdb's copy has only in-frame clones and lacks some. Here the sample spans about 130,000 clones, 85% to 90% being singletons. Study-level points and caveats: The authors enumerated 150 to 200 TCR beta chains as linked to cytomegalovirus.

This clone is a singleton in its sample. What it recognizes is unknown. Sequencing input: PBMCs. This receptor was obtained from a woman aged 18-29 years in good health and CMV-seronegative. The chain is built from TRBV28 and TRBJ2-2; possible D gene TRBD1, 6 bases. This CDR3 is CASIEQGYTGELFF. The CDR3 coding sequence is TGTGCCAGCATTGAACAGGGTTACACCGGGGAGCTGTTTTTT.